Sequencing of this TCR beta chain was carried out in a study of T cells in Graves' hyperthyroidism and ophthalmopathy. General study results and limits: Progression to ophthalmopathy was predicted a median of approximately seven months early. Among thyroid clonotypes expanded above 0.001, most also appeared in blood.

Exclusion followed for patients with uncontrolled infection, other autoimmune disease, pregnancy or lactation. Amplified TCR beta CDR3 regions came from RNA transcripts. TCR CDR3 underwent first-round RT-PCR with the HTBI primer set. Each CDR3 protein is one row after TCRdb ran MiXCR on the multiplex PCR reads. The sample records 400,000 to 500,000 distinct CDR3 sequences, 14% to 15% being singletons. This clonotype has a count of ten or more. What it binds is unknown. This TCR was recovered from a man aged 18-30 years with Graves' ophthalmopathy. The sample comprised blood.

CDR3 nucleotides: TGTGCCAGCAGTTTAGCGCTAACGGAGAATCAGCCCCAGCATTTT. This translates into CASSLALTENQPQHF. The chain joins TRBV12-3 or TRBV12-4 to TRBJ1-5; D is unresolved. Trimming took 0 bases from V and 4 from J, leaving 10 bases between them. CDR3 length: 15 residues.